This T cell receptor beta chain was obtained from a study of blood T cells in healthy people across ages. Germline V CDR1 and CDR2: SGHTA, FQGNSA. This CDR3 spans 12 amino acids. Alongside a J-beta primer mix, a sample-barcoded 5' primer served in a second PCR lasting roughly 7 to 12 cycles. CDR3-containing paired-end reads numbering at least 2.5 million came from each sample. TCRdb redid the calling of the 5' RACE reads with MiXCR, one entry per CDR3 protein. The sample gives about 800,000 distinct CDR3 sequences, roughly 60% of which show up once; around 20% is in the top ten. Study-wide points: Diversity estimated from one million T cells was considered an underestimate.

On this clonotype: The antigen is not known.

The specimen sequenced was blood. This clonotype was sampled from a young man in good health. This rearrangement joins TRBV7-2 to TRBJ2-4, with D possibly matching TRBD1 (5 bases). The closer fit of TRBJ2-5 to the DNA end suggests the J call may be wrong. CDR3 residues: CASSLDGATQYF. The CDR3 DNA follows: TGTGCCAGCAGCTTGGATGGGGCGACCCAGTACTTC.